This T cell receptor (beta chain) was observed in a study of identical twins. Study-wide findings and caveats: Cord blood's abundant beta clonotypes had fewer insertions, unlike memory repertoires. Monozygotic twin pairs showed more out-of-frame TCR alpha sharing than models estimated. Beta out-of-frame twin sharing showed a weaker excess.

Only a few counts were recorded for this clonotype. Its antigen remains unidentified. TCRdb reprocessed the 5' RACE reads via MiXCR and lists one record per CDR3 protein. The repertoire holds 310,000 or so distinct CDR3 sequences, with roughly 10% as singletons. This CDR3 has 14 amino acids. Trimming cost V 6 bases and J 3 bases, with 12 bases left between them. CDR1 is MNHNS, CDR2 SASEGT, per germline. A further study also used this sample, focusing on yellow fever vaccine responses in identical twins.

The receptor's source is a woman aged 18-29 years in good health. Sequencing was carried out using CD8+ T cells sorted from blood. The chain joins TRBV6-1 to TRBJ1-5, with TRBD1 as a possible D gene (5 bases). In DNA form, the CDR3 reads TGTGCCAGCAGGCCCCCAGGGAACAATCAGCCCCAGCATTTT. Translation: CASRPPGNNQPQHF.